Listed below are T cell receptor beta chains from one sample, sequenced in a study of T cell repertoires in cytomegalovirus infection. TCRdb reprocessed the reads via MiXCR and lists one record per CDR3 protein. The table has 700,000 to 950,000 distinct CDR3 sequences, approximately 32% seen once. These receptors' antigens are unknown. Sample: cultured CD8+ T cells from PBMCs, taken from culture after CMV antigen stimulation. These receptor sequences come from a human donor in good health (CMV status not recorded). Some clones in this sample may be carry-over from other donors' samples. Both conserved end residues are part of each CDR3. Each record gives: V gene, D gene, J gene, clone size, CDR3 DNA, CDR3 protein. A D gene is named only where the DNA matches it firmly. A row's size may be missing; if present it is once, few, many or a size class.

TRBV7-9	TRBD1	TRBJ1-6	few	TGTGCCAGCAGCTTAGCGGACAGGTTGCGTGATAATTCACCCCTCCACTTT	CASSLADRLRDNSPLHF
TRBV7-8	.	TRBJ2-7	many	TGTGCCAGCAGCTTAACGGTTGACCCGAAGGTATACGAGCAGTACTTC	CASSLTVDPKVYEQYF
TRBV7-9	.	TRBJ2-1	few	TGTGCCAGCAGCTTACCGGGACCGGCCCGACATGAGCAGTTCTTC	CASSLPGPARHEQFF
TRBV27	.	TRBJ1-5	few	TGTGCCAGCAGTTCAATGTCAGACCCGCGTAGTCAGCCCCAGCATTTT	CASSSMSDPRSQPQHF
TRBV4-1	TRBD2	TRBJ2-3	few	TGCGCCAGCAGCCTTCGGACTAGCGGGGCGGTAACGCAGTATTTT	CASSLRTSGAVTQYF
TRBV28	.	TRBJ1-6	.	TGTGCCAGCAGTTTAAACGACCCAGGGATCAATAATTCACCCCTCCACTTT	CASSLNDPGINNSPLHF
TRBV6-6	.	TRBJ2-3	once	TGTGCCAACAGCCCGAGACTTACCGGCACAGATACGCAGTATTTT	CANSPRLTGTDTQYF
TRBV7-9	TRBD1	TRBJ1-1	.	TGTGCCAGCAGCTTAGCGCGGACAGGGGGAGCTGAAGCTTTCTTT	CASSLARTGGAEAFF
TRBV6-6	TRBD1	TRBJ2-1	.	TGTGCCAGCAGTTACGGGACAGGGTGGAGCAATGAGCAGTTCTTC	CASSYGTGWSNEQFF
TRBV10-3	.	TRBJ2-1	.	TGTGCCATCAGTGATTTGACTACAGCCGGCAATGAGCAGTTCTTC	CAISDLTTAGNEQFF
TRBV7-2	TRBD2	TRBJ2-5	.	TGTGCCAGCAGCTTCTTACGACTAGCGGGTACACCCCAAGAGACCCAGTACTTC	CASSFLRLAGTPQETQYF
TRBV9	TRBD2	TRBJ2-3	few	TGTGCCAGCAGCGTAGGAGATAGCGGGGGAACAGATACGCAGTATTTT	CASSVGDSGGTDTQYF
TRBV12-3/TRBV12-4	TRBD1	TRBJ1-1	.	TGTGCCAGCAGTTTCGAAGACAGGGGTTCGGGTGAAGCTTTCTTT	CASSFEDRGSGEAFF
TRBV5-4	TRBD1	TRBJ2-5	few	TGTGCCAGCAGCGAGGACAGGGAAGTTGAGACCCAGTACTTC	CASSEDREVETQYF
TRBV6-1	TRBD1	TRBJ1-2	many	TGTGCCAGCAGTGCCGACAGGGCCCGTGGCTACACCTTC	CASSADRARGYTF
TRBV4-1	.	TRBJ1-2	.	TGCGCCAGCAGCCAAGATACCCCGGAGGATGGCTACACCTTC	CASSQDTPEDGYTF
TRBV27	TRBD1	TRBJ1-2	.	TGTGCCAGCAGGTCAGGGGGACCTAACTATGGCTACACCTTC	CASRSGGPNYGYTF
TRBV15	.	TRBJ1-2	few	TGTGCCACCCGGCAAGGGAGTTATGGCTACACCTTC	CATRQGSYGYTF
TRBV7-9	.	TRBJ1-1	many	TGTGCCAGCAGCTTATTTGGGGATTACACTGAAGCTTTCTTT	CASSLFGDYTEAFF
TRBV24-1	.	TRBJ2-5	many	TGTGCCACCAGTGAATCTACAGGGAGGGTAGGAGAGACCCAGTACTTC	CATSESTGRVGETQYF
TRBV7-6	.	TRBJ2-1	.	TGTGCCAGCAGCTTAGCAGCGGGGAGGTTCAGGGGAAATGAGCAGTTCTTC	CASSLAAGRFRGNEQFF
TRBV12-3/TRBV12-4	.	TRBJ1-5	few	TGTGCCAGCAGGGAACAGGGTACCGGCAATCAGCCCCAGCATTTT	CASREQGTGNQPQHF
TRBV6-6	.	TRBJ2-1	few	TGTGCCAGCAGACTCACGCACACGAGCTCCTACAATGAGCAGTTCTTC	CASRLTHTSSYNEQFF
TRBV15	.	TRBJ1-2	.	TGTGCCACCAGCAGAGATTTAGGAGGGGAGGGGCTCATCTATGGCTACACCTTC	CATSRDLGGEGLIYGYTF